A single sample gave rise to the 28 T cell receptor beta chains below, sequenced in a study of post-analysis software for immune sequencing data. General study points: Comparison of patients with controls showed 4 to 6 TRBV segments more frequent in patients, TRBV5-6, TRBV5-1 and TRBV20-1 among them.

Unique molecular identifiers featured in each of the TCR beta cDNA libraries. MiXCR was run by TCRdb on the PCR reads, yielding one entry per CDR3 protein. This sample yields 380,000 or so distinct CDR3 sequences, of which roughly 38% are seen a single time; around an eighth belongs to the top ten. For these TCRs, the target antigens are not known. The sample comprised blood. The receptors derive from a girl between 10 and 17 years old with multiple sclerosis.

The rearrangement links TRBV29-1 to TRBJ1-2, with D uncertain. Trimming stripped 3 bases from V and 4 bases from J, with 9 bases between. The germline V gene encodes CDR1 SQVTM and CDR2 ANQGSEA. The length of the CDR3 is 12 residues. CDR3 sequence: CSVEASPYGYTF. In nucleotides, the CDR3 is TGCAGCGTTGAGGCCTCACCCTATGGCTACACCTTC.

This sequence joins TRBV20-1 and TRBJ2-3; TRBD2 matches 10 bases. CDR1 is DFQATT, CDR2 SNEGSKA, per germline (reference sequence). The CDR3 sequence is 14 residues long. Unmatched junction bases numbered 9, after V lost 7 bases and J lost 5 bases. The CDR3 region has the DNA TGCAGTGTCCATAGCGGGGGGAACATAGATACGCAGTATTTT. Encoded protein: CSVHSGGNIDTQYF.

This chain joins TRBV12-3 or TRBV12-4 and TRBJ2-5; TRBD2 matches 7 bases. V dropped 4 bases and J dropped 0; count of bases not matched to a gene: 2. The CDR3 spans 14 residues. Here the CDR3 DNA reads TGTGCCAGCAGTTCCCGGGAGGACCAAGAGACCCAGTACTTC. This translates into CASSSREDQETQYF.

As for this clonotype: A read error may be the cause here, since a much bigger clone is one base away. J is TRBJ2-5 and V is TRBV29-1; possible D gene TRBD2, 5 bases. The germline V gene encodes CDR1 SQVTM and CDR2 ANQGSEA. The length of the CDR3 is 10 residues. This CDR3 reads CRVEGETQYF. CDR3 coding DNA: TGCAGAGTTGAGGGCGAGACCCAGTACTTC.

This chain uses TRBV27 with TRBJ2-7, with TRBD2 matching over 7 bases. Trimming removed 8 bases from V and 7 bases from J; junction bases left unmatched: 5. Germline CDR1 MNHEY, CDR2 SMNVEV (reference sequence). This CDR3 contains 11 residues. The CDR3 here is CASVRGGEQYF. The DNA for the CDR3 is TGTGCCAGCGTTCGGGGAGGGGAGCAGTACTTC.

This chain uses TRBV7-8 with TRBJ2-2; 9 positions match TRBD2. CDR3 length equals 16 residues. Germline V gives CDR1 SGHVS, CDR2 FQNEAQ. Trimming took 5 bases from V and 6 from J; bases not matched to a gene: 10. The CDR3 DNA reads as TGTGCCAGCAGCCCCACGCGGGGGGGCGCCTCCGGGGAGCTGTTTTTT. It codes for CASSPTRGGASGELFF.

This clonotype turned up a few times. The chain carries TRBV3-1 and TRBJ2-7; TRBD2 aligns across 9 bases. This CDR3 region has 14 residues. Losses at the gene ends were 1 base for V and 6 bases for J; bases not matched to a gene: 4. The germline gives CDR1 LGHDT, CDR2 YNNKEL (reference sequence). CDR3 sequence (DNA): TGTGCCAGCAGCCAAGTGGCGGGGGGGACCGAGCAGTACTTC. It yields the protein CASSQVAGGTEQYF.

This clonotype appeared many times. The rearrangement uses TRBV5-1 and TRBJ1-2; 8 nucleotides line up with TRBD1. There are 14 residues in the CDR3. Germline lookup yields CDR1 SGHRS and CDR2 YFSETQ. V was clipped by 6 bases and J by 1 base; unmatched bases: 5. CDR3 protein: CASTRTGLNYGYTF. CDR3 in DNA: TGCGCCAGCACCCGGACAGGGCTTAACTATGGCTACACCTTC.

The chain combines TRBV20-1 with TRBJ2-7; unclear D gene. Germline V lookup: CDR1 DFQATT, CDR2 SNEGSKA (reference sequence). The ends were cut back, 3 bases at V and 0 bases at J, with 12 bases in the middle. There are 14 residues in the CDR3. This chain's CDR3 is CSASIVGSSYEQYF. In nucleotides, the CDR3 is TGCAGTGCTAGTATTGTGGGTAGCTCCTACGAGCAGTACTTC.

V is TRBV14 and J is TRBJ2-3; D call uncertain. Germline assignment: CDR1 SGHDN and CDR2 FVKESK. The length of the CDR3 is 14 residues. Between the trimmed V and J ends, which lost 1 base and 2 bases, there was a span of 7 bases. The chain's CDR3 is CASSQVTSTDTQYF. The DNA for the CDR3 is TGTGCCAGCAGCCAAGTAACCTCCACAGATACGCAGTATTTT. Full variable domain (remainder filled in from reference TRBV14 and TRBJ2-3): EAGVTQFPSHSVIEKGQTVTLRCDPISGHDNLYWYRRVMGKEIKFLLHFVKESKQDESGMPNNRFLAERTGGTYSTLKVQPAELEDSGVYFCASSQVTSTDTQYFGPGTRLTVL.

The chain is built from TRBV20-1 and TRBJ2-7, with TRBD1 matching over 9 bases. The CDR3 length is 12 residues. V dropped 4 bases and J dropped 7; count of bases not matched to a gene: 5. Looked up from germline, CDR1 is DFQATT and CDR2 is SNEGSKA (reference sequence). The CDR3 nucleotides are TGCAGTGCTAAACAGGGGGCGGGAGAGCAGTACTTC. Protein sequence: CSAKQGAGEQYF.

The chain is built from TRBV29-1 and TRBJ2-1; the match to TRBD2 covers 10 bases. V trimming: 0 bases; J trimming: 6 bases; junction bases outside the gene matches: 2. CDR1 and CDR2 from the germline V gene are SQVTM and ANQGSEA. The CDR3 totals 14 residues. As DNA, the CDR3 is TGCAGCGTTGAAGATCGGACTAGCGGCAATGAGCAGTTCTTC. This encodes CSVEDRTSGNEQFF.

This clonotype was found a few times. The chain links TRBV18 to TRBJ1-2; D gene uncertain. V was shortened by 6 bases and J by 6 bases, with 14 bases between the two germline ends. The germline V gene has CDR1 KGHSH and CDR2 LQKENI. This CDR3 comprises 13 residues. The CDR3 DNA is TGTGCCAGCTCCCGCGAAGGGTTCGATGGCTACACCTTC. Translating it yields CASSREGFDGYTF.

This chain links TRBV28 with TRBJ1-1, with 7 bases aligning to TRBD1. CDR3 length: 16 residues. J lost 3 bases, V lost 6 bases, and 13 bases had no gene match. From germline, CDR1 is MDHEN and CDR2 SYDVKM. The CDR3 loop is CASSSPTGQADTEAFF. CDR3 nucleotides: TGTGCCAGCAGCTCCCCGACCGGACAGGCGGACACTGAAGCTTTCTTT.

The V call is TRBV7-2, the J call TRBJ2-1; D is unclear. CDR3 size: 14 residues. Germline V gene lookup returns CDR1 SGHTA and CDR2 FQGNSA. The ends were cut back, 5 bases at V and 8 bases at J, with 16 bases in the middle. CDR3 sequence (DNA): TGTGCCAGCAGCCCAAGACGAGTCGGTTATGAGCAGTTCTTC. Its translation: CASSPRRVGYEQFF.

This clonotype was counted many times. This chain uses TRBV20-1 with TRBJ1-2; no clear D. Germline values: CDR1 DFQATT, CDR2 SNEGSKA (reference sequence). V was trimmed by 6 bases and J by 7 bases, leaving 18 bases between them. The CDR3 has 13 residues. The CDR3 DNA reads TGCAGTGCCGACGGAGACCCGTTGGGTGGCTACACCTTC. Translated: CSADGDPLGGYTF.

The V call is TRBV6-5, the J call TRBJ1-1, with a tentative D call TRBD1 (6 bases). Per germline, CDR1 MNHEY and CDR2 SVGAGI. Deletions cut 7 bases from V and 1 base from J, with 10 bases between. The CDR3 runs to 13 residues. CDR3 DNA sequence: TGTGCCAGCACCCGGACAGCGAACACTGAAGCTTTCTTT. Amino acid sequence: CASTRTANTEAFF.

The V call is TRBV7-9, the J call TRBJ2-7; D is ambiguous. The CDR3 is 16 amino acids. V shed 5 bases and J shed 2 bases, with 19 bases lying between them. The germline V gene has CDR1 SEHNR and CDR2 FQNEAQ (reference sequence). The DNA of the CDR3 is TGTGCCAGCAGCCCCGTGACCGGCAATCATCCCTACGAGCAGTACTTC. Translated: CASSPVTGNHPYEQYF.

This clonotype was recorded once. The chain links TRBV19 to TRBJ1-2; 10 nucleotides agree with TRBD1. The junction had 11 bases not matched to a gene; V was cut back by 9 bases and J by 4 bases. Germline loops: CDR1 LNHDA, CDR2 SQIVND (reference sequence). The CDR3 extends over 15 amino acids. CDR3 in DNA: TGTGCCAGCAACCCATCGGGACAGGGGCCCTATGGCTACACCTTC. Translating gives CASNPSGQGPYGYTF.

This chain uses TRBV10-3 with TRBJ1-1, with D possibly being TRBD1 (6 bases). The CDR3 length is 15 residues. From germline, CDR1 is ENHRY and CDR2 SYGVKD. The V end lost 4 bases, the J end lost 7 bases, and 19 bases lay between the germline ends. CDR3: CAISASAREGGEAFF. The CDR3 DNA reads TGTGCCATCAGTGCCAGTGCCAGGGAGGGGGGTGAAGCTTTCTTT.

The J gene is TRBJ2-4, the V gene TRBV15; 8 bases match TRBD1. CDR1 is LNHNV, CDR2 YYDKDF, per germline (reference sequence). V lost 3 bases and J lost 9; bases outside the gene matches: 4. The CDR3 loop spans 13 amino acids. CDR3 nucleotides: TGTGCCACCAGCAGTGACAGGGGCAGCATTCAGTACTTC. Amino acids: CATSSDRGSIQYF.

This clonotype has a handful of counts. The chain has TRBV5-1 and TRBJ2-6, with D tentatively TRBD1 (5 bases). Germline V gene lookup returns CDR1 SGHRS and CDR2 YFSETQ. This CDR3 is 13 amino acids long. The V gene lost 5 bases and the J gene lost 8 bases, with 11 bases spanning the gap. CDR3 protein: CASSHRSSNVLTF. The DNA for the CDR3 is TGCGCCAGCAGTCACAGGAGTTCCAACGTCCTGACTTTC.

This clonotype turned up a few times. The V and J genes are TRBV12-3 or TRBV12-4 and TRBJ2-3; 8 bases map to TRBD2. The CDR3 loop spans 11 amino acids. V dropped 10 bases and J dropped 10; count of bases not matched to a gene: 7. Here the CDR3 DNA reads TGTGCCATACTTAGCGGGGATGCGCAGTATTTT. It specifies CAILSGDAQYF.

This clonotype was detected once. Germline and junction disagree at one end, which may indicate a read error. This rearrangement joins TRBV29-1 to TRBJ2-7; tentative D call: TRBD2 (5 bases). This CDR3 region has 13 residues. Germline V gene data show CDR1 as SQVTM and CDR2 as ANQGSEA. For the CDR3, the DNA is TGCAGCGCTGAAACTAGGAGCTCCTACGAGCAGTACTTC. This codes for CSAETRSSYEQYF.

The table lists this clonotype with a few counts. The genes are TRBV24-1 and TRBJ2-1; the match to TRBD2 covers 9 bases. Trimming at V came to 7 bases and at J to 8 bases, leaving 8 bases not matched to a gene. Germline CDR1 reads KGHDR; CDR2 reads SFDVKD. There are 14 residues in the CDR3. The CDR3 nucleotides are TGTGCCACCAGAAGCGGGGGGCCGCCCGATGAGCAGTTCTTC. Translating gives CATRSGGPPDEQFF.

This clonotype was seen only a few times. The chain links TRBV11-3 to TRBJ2-2; D is possibly TRBD1 (5 bases). The CDR3 is made up of 14 amino acids. Germline-derived CDR1 and CDR2 are SGHNT and YENEEA. Trimming left V 4 bases short and J 6 bases short, with 12 bases between. This CDR3 reads CASSSGKRSGELFF. CDR3 nucleotides: TGTGCCAGCAGCTCAGGGAAAAGGTCCGGGGAGCTGTTTTTT.

The chain is built from TRBV29-1 and TRBJ2-1, with D possibly matching TRBD2 (6 bases). Per the germline V gene, CDR1 is SQVTM and CDR2 is ANQGSEA. V lost 8 bases to trimming and J lost 1 base, with 15 bases between them. This CDR3 is 14 amino acids long. The CDR3 DNA is TGCAGCCTTAACCCGGGGACTTCCTACAATGAGCAGTTCTTC. It specifies CSLNPGTSYNEQFF.

This clonotype was observed a handful of times. The chain joins TRBV15 to TRBJ2-5; D uncertain. Trimming stripped 3 bases from V and 7 bases from J, with 15 bases between. Germline CDR1 reads LNHNV; CDR2 reads YYDKDF (reference sequence). The CDR3 is made up of 14 amino acids. DNA for the CDR3: TGTGCCACCAGCAGTGACCCATCCTCTGTGACCCAGTACTTC. Protein sequence: CATSSDPSSVTQYF.